This T cell receptor beta chain was sequenced for a study of identical twins. Findings of the study overall: Conclusions were based on cross-sectional statistical analysis, without following the same donors. Zero-insertion results could be subject to partial confounding by invariant MAIT and iNKT cells. Cord blood beta clonotypes present at high abundance carried fewer insertions; no such pattern appeared in memory repertoires.

In its sample, this clonotype was seen a few times. Antigen: not known. Template switching supplied a universal primer site; unique molecular identifiers were carried on the cDNA. TCRdb analysed the 5' RACE reads with MiXCR anew, one entry per CDR3 protein. This sample has more than 1.5 million distinct CDR3 sequences, with less than 40% found just once. The source of this sequence is a newborn girl in good health. Material for sequencing was cord blood.

DNA for the CDR3: TGCAGTGGGACTAGCGGGACTCTACGGGAGACCCAGTACTTC. Protein product: CSGTSGTLRETQYF. This rearrangement joins TRBV20-1 to TRBJ2-5; 12 bases are shared with TRBD2. The V gene's germline CDR1 is DFQATT and CDR2 SNEGSKA (reference sequence). V shed 7 bases, J shed 5 bases, and the junction held 8 bases outside the gene matches. This CDR3 has 14 residues.